This T cell receptor beta chain emerged from a study of T-cell reconstitution after alpha-beta-depleted transplantation in children. Many counts were recorded for this clonotype. The V end was cut by 5 bases, the J end by 5 bases, with 12 bases between. The germline V gene has CDR1 MNHEY and CDR2 SVGAGI. The CDR3 contains 13 residues. Unique molecular identifiers were incorporated into the prepared TCRbeta library. TCRdb re-called the PCR reads through MiXCR, storing one row per CDR3 protein. The table includes 200,000 to 300,000 distinct CDR3 sequences, about 12% detected once. The sequence derives from a human donor who donated a stem cell graft to a child with acute lymphoblastic leukemia. The specimen was PBMCs from the stem cell graft donor, collected from the stem cell graft. The V call is TRBV6-5, the J call TRBJ1-2; unclear D gene. The CDR3 sequence is CASSLPDQYGYTF. The CDR3 region has the DNA TGTGCCAGCAGTCTCCCGGATCAATATGGCTACACCTTC.